This TCR beta chain stems from a study of neurological immune-mediated disorders (dated by TCRdb to about 2019). With regard to the full study: Among the approximately 34 multiple sclerosis patients, some 31 had relapsing-remitting MS and 3 had secondary progressive MS. Peripheral blood TCR-beta repertoires from HTLV-I-associated myelopathy (HAM/TSP) patients, multiple sclerosis patients and healthy controls were compared by UMI-based sequencing. Alongside PBMC samples, the set of 106 TCR-beta libraries contained longitudinal samples, technical triplicates, and paired CD4+ and CD8+ T-cell subsets that had been sorted. The cohort included 60 to 75 subjects: about 15 with HAM/TSP, approximately 34 with multiple sclerosis, and around 20 healthy controls.

Study-wide conclusions, independent of this receptor: No identical CDR3 amino acid sequences were shared among expanded clones across subjects, suggesting private TCR-beta repertoires in all groups. TCR clonal expansion was highest in HAM/TSP patients and lowest in MS patients, with MS patients falling below even healthy controls. The MS cluster was not associated with any clinical or MRI features, and the authors stated that larger cohorts are needed. Phylogenetic analysis grouped repertoires from 18 of 34 MS patients into a cluster of related CDR3 sequences, suggesting a possible repertoire-level signature.

This clonotype turned up a few times. No antigen is known for it. It has no much larger one-base neighbor in the sample; base qualities were not kept. cDNA was synthesized by template-switch 5'RACE using a primer carrying a 10-nucleotide random unique molecular identifier by which each TCR transcript was tagged. Every sequencing run covered 15-18 subjects and yielded more than 160 million TCR-beta sequences. Total RNA was extracted with the RNeasy kit. Using the KAPA Real-time Library Amplification kit, TCR-beta VDJ regions were amplified with primers for the TCR constant region and the 5'RACE anchor. Sample indexes and Illumina adaptors were added in a first PCR, after which library yield was increased in a second PCR. After purification with Ampure beads, the TCR product of roughly 650 bp was size-selected on a 2% E-gel SizeSelection system. Before pooling, library quality was assessed on a Bioanalyzer, concentration was determined with Qubit, and library quantification was performed with the Kapa Library Quantification kit. An Illumina HiSeq 2500 was used to sequence the libraries paired-end at 2 x 150 bp. To increase sequence diversity, roughly 24-32% phiX was spiked into each library pool. As for how the authors treated the data: The UMI-based MiGEC pipeline processed quality-filtered reads and removed over 80% of raw TCR sequences during error correction. IMGT germline references were used for aligning VDJ genes, and each clonotype was defined as a unique CDR3 amino acid sequence together with its V-J genes. Clonal expansion, Shannon diversity and CDR3 relatedness (CalcPairwiseDistances, ClusterSamples) were evaluated with VDJtools, and phylogenetic trees were built with CLCbio workbench. Expanded clones were defined as having at least 8 unique UMIs, based on coefficient-of-variation modelling across technical triplicates. TCRdb's own reprocessing of the public reads used fastp at Q25 and MiXCR and kept productive beta chains. Duplicate CDR3 protein sequences are folded into a single record with the most common DNA and genes. The V and J calls and clone size are TCRdb's, not the authors'. This sample lists 78,000 or so distinct CDR3 sequences; about 5.5% were detected once. The ten largest clones represent approximately 2.2% of the sample.

For unsorted PBMC libraries, 2 million PBMCs were used after storage in RNAlater at -80 degrees C until RNA extraction. Multiple sclerosis patients were enrolled in a US clinical protocol evaluating disease progression by magnetic resonance imaging. PBMCs were separated from peripheral blood using Ficoll-Hypaque density gradient centrifugation and then cryopreserved in liquid nitrogen. Per the germline V gene, SGHRS is the CDR1 and YFSETQ is the CDR2. V lost 8 bases and J lost 1 base; the stretch between them is 10 bases long. The CDR3, from cysteine to phenylalanine, totals 13 residues. The entry retains the CDR3 DNA only, 39 bases that are in frame from base 1.

The source is a young woman with multiple sclerosis. The sample was PBMCs. The sequence joins TRBV5-1 to TRBJ1-5; the D segment cannot be called with confidence. The DNA reads TGCGCCAGTTGCGTTAGAAGCAATCAGCCCCAGCATTTT. It encodes CASCVRSNQPQHF.